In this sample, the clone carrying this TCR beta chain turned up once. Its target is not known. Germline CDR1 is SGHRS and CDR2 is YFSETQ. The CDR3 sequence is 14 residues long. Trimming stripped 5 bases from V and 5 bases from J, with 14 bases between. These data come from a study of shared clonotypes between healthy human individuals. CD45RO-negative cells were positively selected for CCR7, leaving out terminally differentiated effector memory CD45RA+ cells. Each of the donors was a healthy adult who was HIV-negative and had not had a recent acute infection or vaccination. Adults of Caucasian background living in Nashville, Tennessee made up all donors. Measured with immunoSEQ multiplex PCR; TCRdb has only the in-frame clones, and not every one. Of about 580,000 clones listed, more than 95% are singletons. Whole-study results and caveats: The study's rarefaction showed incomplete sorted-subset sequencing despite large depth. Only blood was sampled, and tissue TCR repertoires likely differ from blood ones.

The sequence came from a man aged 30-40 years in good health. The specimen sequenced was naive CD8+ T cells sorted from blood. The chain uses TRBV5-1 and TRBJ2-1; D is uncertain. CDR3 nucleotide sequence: TGCGCCAGCAGTCTCGACCTGGGGAACAATGAGCAGTTCTTC. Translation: CASSLDLGNNEQFF.